This T cell receptor (beta chain) was captured in a study of T cell repertoires in cytomegalovirus infection. Study at large: Newly reported HLA-C-restricted and thoroughly characterized HLA-B-restricted CMV epitopes were employed. From public TCR beta signatures came an indication of both CMV infection and matching HLA type.

The CDR3 spans 14 residues. Trimming left V 6 bases short and J 1 base short, with 10 bases between. TCRdb independently ran MiXCR on the reads; one entry per CDR3 protein. This repertoire shows roughly 310,000 distinct CDR3 sequences, about 29% found once; its top ten account for 20%. Study outcomes and limitations: Clonotype analysis showed dominance of the ex vivo response by HLA-C-restricted CMV-specific TCR beta clonotypes.

A remark on this clonotype: Its antigen is not known.

The TCR was taken from a human donor in good health (CMV status not recorded). Some clones in this sample may be carry-over from other donors' samples. The starting material was cultured PBMCs, obtained from culture after CMV antigen stimulation. The rearrangement joins TRBV12-3 or TRBV12-4 to TRBJ1-3, with no clear D. The CDR3 DNA is TGTGCCAGCAGCTACCCCGCTTCTGGAAACACCATATATTTT. It yields the protein CASSYPASGNTIYF.